This T cell receptor (beta chain) originates from a study of CD8+ T cells in alopecia areata (dated by TCRdb to 2017 to 2018). Concerning the study at large: The treated patients took part in an open-label pilot trial in which moderate-to-severe alopecia areata was treated with oral tofacitinib at 5 to 10 mg twice daily. Patients received tofacitinib for 6 to 18 months and were then followed off drug for 6 months to check for delayed response and recurrence. The study used high-throughput TCRbeta sequencing to examine T cell clonal expansion in alopecia areata, in both the C3H/HeJ mouse model and human patients. On the human side, TCRbeta sequencing was run on scalp tissue and on sorted CD4+ and CD8+ peripheral blood T cells from healthy controls and from alopecia areata patients with either patchy or totalis/universalis disease. Patients on tofacitinib were biopsied at baseline and after 4 and 24 weeks of treatment, and several of the patients also had a later scalp biopsy. Scalp clonality was compared across normal scalp (n=4), patchy alopecia areata scalp (n=8), and alopecia totalis/universalis scalp (n=8). RNA was extracted with the PAXgene miRNA kit for fixed scalp, the miRNeasy kit for PBMCs, and the RNeasy kit for mouse skin. TCRbeta CDR3 regions were amplified by immunoSEQ multiplex PCR with 35 Vbeta forward and 13 Jbeta reverse primers.

Measured from the cysteine to the phenylalanine, the CDR3 is 16 residues long. The only DNA kept is the CDR3, 48 bases in frame from the first base. According to the germline V gene, CDR1 reads LGHNA and CDR2 reads YSLEER. Compared with germline, V lacks 0 bases and J lacks 6 bases; bases without a gene match: 6. Comments on this clone: Its recognized antigen is unknown. Base qualities are not recorded, but no much larger clone differs from it by a single base.

The library was obtained by the immunoSEQ multiplex PCR assay. RNA was extracted from all samples and reverse transcribed into cDNA, which served as template for TCR sequencing. First-strand cDNA was synthesized with SuperScript III using a 2:1 mix of oligo-dT and random hexamers. Amplification bias was assessed with a synthetic immune receptor repertoire, and residual bias was removed computationally. As for the original processing: Raw reads were preprocessed to remove errors, and CDR3 was defined by IMGT conventions from the conserved cysteine to phenylalanine. Clonality was computed as 1 minus the Shannon entropy, with the entropy normalized by log2 of the number of productive unique TCRs. Whether each scalp clone was CD4 or CD8 was inferred by checking scalp TCRbeta sequences against the CD4 and CD8 repertoires from sorted blood. The clones in this table, taken by TCRdb from immuneACCESS, are in-frame only. Not every clone is retained; where verified, under half of the shortfall comes from an unresolved V gene, and the cause of the rest is unknown. Clone size and the V and J calls come from that table; the DNA yielded D and trimming. The sample table lists over 150,000 clones, roughly 60% of them with a count of one. Together, the top ten hold 1.7% of the sample.

Reading the label with the study, this specimen's time point is: baseline before oral tofacitinib. Lesional scalp punch biopsies and peripheral blood were collected from alopecia areata patients. PBMCs were isolated by density centrifugation and stained for CD3, CD4 and CD8, after which CD4+ and CD8+ T cells were sorted on a FACSAria. Overall study outcomes, separate from this receptor: Unlike mouse skin, which is dominated by gammadelta T cells, normal human skin has resident alphabeta T cells that are also sequenced, and this complicates analysis of the scalp TCR repertoire. Shared TCR sequences between patients were less evident than in mice, which may be partly attributable to HLA diversity in the patient population. Compared with normal scalp, lesional scalp, particularly in alopecia totalis/universalis, had higher clonality and more expanded CD8+ clones, which suggests antigenic drive.

The sequencing used CD4+ T cells sorted from blood, collected at week 0. The origin of this receptor is a human donor with alopecia areata. The chain links TRBV4-3 with TRBJ2-4; TRBD1 aligns with 9 central bases. CDR3 region: CASSQDSTGGLNIQYF. The DNA sequence reads TGCGCCAGCAGCCAAGATTCGACAGGGGGACTAAACATTCAGTACTTC.